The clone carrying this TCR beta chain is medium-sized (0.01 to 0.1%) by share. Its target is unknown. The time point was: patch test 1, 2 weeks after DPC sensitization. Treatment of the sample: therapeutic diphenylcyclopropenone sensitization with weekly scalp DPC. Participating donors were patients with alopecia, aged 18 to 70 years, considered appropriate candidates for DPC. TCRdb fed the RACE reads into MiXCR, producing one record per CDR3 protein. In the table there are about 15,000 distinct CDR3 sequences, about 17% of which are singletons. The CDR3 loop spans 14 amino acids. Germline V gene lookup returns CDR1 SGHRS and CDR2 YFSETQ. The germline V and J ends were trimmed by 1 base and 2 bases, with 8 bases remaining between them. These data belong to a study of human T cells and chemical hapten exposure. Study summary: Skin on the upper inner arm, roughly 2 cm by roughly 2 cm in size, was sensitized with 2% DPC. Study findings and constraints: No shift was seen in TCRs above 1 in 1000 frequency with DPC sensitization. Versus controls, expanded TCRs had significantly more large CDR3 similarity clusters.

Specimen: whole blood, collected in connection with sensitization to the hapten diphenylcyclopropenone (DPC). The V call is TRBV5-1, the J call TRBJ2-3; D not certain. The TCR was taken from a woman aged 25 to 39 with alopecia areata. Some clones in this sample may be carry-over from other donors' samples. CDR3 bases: TGCGCCAGCAGCTTGATCGTAGACACAGATACGCAGTATTTT. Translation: CASSLIVDTDTQYF. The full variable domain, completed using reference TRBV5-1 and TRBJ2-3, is KAGVTQTPRYLIKTRGQQVTLSCSPISGHRSVSWYQQTPGQGLQFLFEYFSETQRNKGNFPGRFSGRQFSNSRSEMNVSTLELGDSALYLCASSLIVDTDTQYFGPGTRLTVL.